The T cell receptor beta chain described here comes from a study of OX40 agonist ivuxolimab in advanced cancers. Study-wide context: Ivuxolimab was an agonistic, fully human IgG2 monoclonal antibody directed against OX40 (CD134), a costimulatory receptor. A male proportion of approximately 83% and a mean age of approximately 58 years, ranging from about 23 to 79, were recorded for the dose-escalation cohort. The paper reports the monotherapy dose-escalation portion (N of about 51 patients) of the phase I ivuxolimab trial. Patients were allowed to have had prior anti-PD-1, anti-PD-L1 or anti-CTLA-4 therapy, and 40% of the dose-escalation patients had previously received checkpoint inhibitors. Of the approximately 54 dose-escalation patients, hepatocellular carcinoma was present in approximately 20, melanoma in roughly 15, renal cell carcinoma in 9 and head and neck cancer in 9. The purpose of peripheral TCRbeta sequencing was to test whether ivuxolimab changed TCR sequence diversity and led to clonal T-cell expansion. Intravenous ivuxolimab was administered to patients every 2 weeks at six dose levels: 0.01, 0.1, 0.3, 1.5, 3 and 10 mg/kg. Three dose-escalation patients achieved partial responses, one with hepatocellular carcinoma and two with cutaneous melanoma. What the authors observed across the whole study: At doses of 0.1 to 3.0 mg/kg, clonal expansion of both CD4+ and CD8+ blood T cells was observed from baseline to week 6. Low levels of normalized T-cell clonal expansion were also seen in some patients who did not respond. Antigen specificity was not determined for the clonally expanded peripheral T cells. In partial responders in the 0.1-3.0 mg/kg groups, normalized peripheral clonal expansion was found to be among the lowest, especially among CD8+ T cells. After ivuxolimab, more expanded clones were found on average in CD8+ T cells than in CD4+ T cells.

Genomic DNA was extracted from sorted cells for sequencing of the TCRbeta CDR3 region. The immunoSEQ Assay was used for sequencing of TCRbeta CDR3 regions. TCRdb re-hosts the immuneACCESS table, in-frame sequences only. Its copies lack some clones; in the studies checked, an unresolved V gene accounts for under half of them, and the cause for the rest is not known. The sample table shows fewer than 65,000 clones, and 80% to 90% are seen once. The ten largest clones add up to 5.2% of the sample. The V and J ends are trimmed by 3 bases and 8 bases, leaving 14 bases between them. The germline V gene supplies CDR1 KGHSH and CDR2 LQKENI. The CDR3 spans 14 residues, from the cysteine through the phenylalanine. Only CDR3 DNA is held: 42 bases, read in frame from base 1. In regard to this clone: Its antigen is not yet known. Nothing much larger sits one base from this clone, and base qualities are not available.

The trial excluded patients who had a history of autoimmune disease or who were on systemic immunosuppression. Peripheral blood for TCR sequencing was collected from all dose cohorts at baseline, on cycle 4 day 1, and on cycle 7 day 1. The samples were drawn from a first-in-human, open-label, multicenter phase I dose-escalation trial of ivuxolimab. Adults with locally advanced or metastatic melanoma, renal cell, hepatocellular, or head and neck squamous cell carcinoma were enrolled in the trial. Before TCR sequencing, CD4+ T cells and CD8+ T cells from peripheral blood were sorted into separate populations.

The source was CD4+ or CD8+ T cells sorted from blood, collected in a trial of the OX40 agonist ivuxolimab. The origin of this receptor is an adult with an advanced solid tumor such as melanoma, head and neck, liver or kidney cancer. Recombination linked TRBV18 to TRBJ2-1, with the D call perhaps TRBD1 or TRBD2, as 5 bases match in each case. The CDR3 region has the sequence CASSPQGRGDEQFF. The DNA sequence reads TGTGCCAGCTCACCTCAGGGACGTGGGGATGAGCAGTTCTTC.